A single sample gave rise to the 19 T cell receptor beta chains below, sequenced in a study of cytomegalovirus exposure and HLA in healthy donors. 13 Jbeta primers and 60 Vbeta primers were used for the PCR. The data were produced by immunoSEQ multiplex PCR, yet TCRdb's version contains in-frame clones alone and is incomplete. The sample yields about 160,000 clones, roughly 79% seen once. Sequenced material: PBMCs. The receptors originated from a man aged 40-49 years in good health and CMV-seronegative.

This rearrangement joins TRBV5-4 to TRBJ2-3, with D perhaps matching TRBD2 (6 bases). Trimming stripped 3 bases from V and 6 bases from J, with 8 bases between. Germline lookup yields CDR1 SGHNT and CDR2 YYREEE (reference sequence). This CDR3 has 12 amino acids. The CDR3 here is CASSYRGDTQYF. CDR3 DNA: TGTGCCAGCAGCTACCGGGGGGATACGCAGTATTTT.

The chain carries TRBV5-1 and TRBJ2-3; a weak D match, TRBD1 (6 bases). Germline V CDR1 and CDR2: SGHRS, YFSETQ. CDR3 size: 16 residues. V gave up 0 bases and J gave up 2 bases, with 13 bases separating them. CDR3 loop: CASSLVQGSHTDTQYF. CDR3 sequence (DNA): TGCGCCAGCAGCTTGGTGCAGGGGTCACACACAGATACGCAGTATTTT.

The chain combines TRBV27 with TRBJ2-3; TRBD1 matches 10 bases. V was clipped by 3 bases and J by 3 bases; unmatched bases: 3. The CDR3 spans 15 residues. The germline gives CDR1 MNHEY, CDR2 SMNVEV (reference sequence). Here the CDR3 reads CASSFGTGETDTQYF. The CDR3 DNA reads TGTGCCAGCAGTTTTGGGACAGGGGAGACAGATACGCAGTATTTT.

This clone was recorded only once. V gene TRBV4-2 combines with J gene TRBJ1-2; D is unresolved. Looked up from germline, CDR1 is LGHNA and CDR2 is YNFKEQ. CDR3 size: 14 residues. Trimming pared 0 bases from V and 2 bases from J, leaving 7 bases between. The CDR3 sequence is CASSQDSGNYGYTF. The CDR3 region has the DNA TGTGCCAGCAGCCAAGATTCCGGGAACTATGGCTACACCTTC.

As to this clone: This sample also contains other DNA sequences that code for the same CDR3. J is TRBJ2-3 and V is TRBV9, with no clear D. V was clipped by 2 bases and J by 1 base, with 8 bases between them. Germline V lookup: CDR1 SGDLS, CDR2 YYNGEE. CDR3 length equals 14 residues. The CDR3 nucleotides read TGTGCCAGCAGCGTTAGTTCTGGCACAGATACGCAGTATTTT. It is translated as CASSVSSGTDTQYF.

The J gene is TRBJ2-7, the V gene TRBV5-4, with TRBD1 matching over 8 bases. The germline CDR1 and CDR2 sequences are SGHNT and YYREEE (reference sequence). V lost 4 bases to trimming and J lost 2 bases; unmatched junction nucleotides: 5. CDR3 length equals 14 residues. The CDR3 bases are TGTGCCAGCAGCACAGCAGGGGGCCCCTACGAGCAGTACGTC. Protein sequence: CASSTAGGPYEQYV.

The CDR3 region is CASSGAGVNYGYTF. The CDR3, as DNA: TGTGCCAGCAGTGGGGCAGGGGTTAACTATGGCTACACCTTC. The chain joins TRBV27 to TRBJ1-2; D may be TRBD1 (6 bases). The V gene lost 5 bases and the J gene lost 1 base, with 11 bases spanning the gap. The CDR3 extends over 14 amino acids. The germline V gene has CDR1 MNHEY and CDR2 SMNVEV (reference sequence).

The CDR3 coding sequence is TGTGCCAGCTCAGGCGACCGGGACAGGGTCCACGAGCAGTACGTC. The encoded protein is CASSGDRDRVHEQYV. This chain uses TRBV18 with TRBJ2-7; 9 bases fit TRBD1. With V trimmed by 5 bases and J by 5 bases, 10 bases remained unmatched. The CDR3 extends over 15 amino acids. Germline V gene sequence: CDR1 KGHSH, CDR2 LQKENI.

The V gene is TRBV15, the J gene TRBJ2-5; D possibly corresponds to TRBD2 (6 bases). The V gene's germline CDR1 is LNHNV and CDR2 YYDKDF (reference sequence). V was clipped by 0 bases and J by 3 bases, with 14 bases between them. The CDR3 runs 16 residues. The CDR3 DNA reads TGTGCCACCAGCAGAGATGGTCGGGAGAGAAAAGAGACCCAGTACTTC. Amino acids: CATSRDGRERKETQYF.

J is TRBJ1-3 and V is TRBV15; D is perhaps TRBD1 (5 bases). CDR3 size: 15 residues. CDR1 and CDR2 from the germline V gene are LNHNV and YYDKDF (reference sequence). Between the trimmed V and J ends, which lost 1 base and 1 base, there was a span of 8 bases. As DNA, the CDR3 is TGTGCCACCAGCAGAGGGGGCAGTTCTGGAAACACCATATATTTT. It yields the protein CATSRGGSSGNTIYF. The full variable domain, with the rest looked up from reference TRBV15 and TRBJ1-3, is DAMVIQNPRYQVTQFGKPVTLSCSQTLNHNVMYWYQQKSSQAPKLLFHYYDKDFNNEADTPDNFQSRRPNTSFCFLDIRSPGLGDTAMYLCATSRGGSSGNTIYFGEGSWLTVV.

The rearrangement links TRBV6-6 to TRBJ2-1, with D uncertain. CDR1 and CDR2 from the germline V gene are MNHNY and SVGAGI (reference sequence). Trimming removed 8 bases from V and 0 bases from J, with 14 bases in between. The CDR3 extends over 15 amino acids. Here the CDR3 reads CASQTLGSSYNEQFF. The CDR3 DNA sequence: TGTGCCAGCCAGACTCTCGGAAGCTCCTACAATGAGCAGTTCTTC.

CDR3 DNA: TGTGCCAGCACCCAATATAGCGGGAGTAACGCCGGGGAGCTGTTTTTT. Its translation is CASTQYSGSNAGELFF. The chain joins TRBV7-7 to TRBJ2-2; 9 bases map to TRBD2. V shed 7 bases and J 6 bases; nucleotides not matched to a gene: 12. Per the germline V gene, CDR1 is SSHAT and CDR2 is FNYEAQ (reference sequence). This CDR3 is 16 amino acids long.

The rearrangement joins TRBV30 to TRBJ2-3; possibly TRBD1 for D (7 bases). The germline CDR1 and CDR2 sequences are GTSNPN and SVGIG (reference sequence). This CDR3 is 15 amino acids long. V was cut by 3 bases and J by 7 bases, with 20 bases left in between. The CDR3 sequence: CAWSLSRRGANTQYF. The CDR3 DNA reads as TGTGCCTGGAGCCTCTCGCGCAGGGGGGCGAATACGCAGTATTTT.

V usage is TRBV27 and J usage is TRBJ1-2, with TRBD1 as a possible D gene (5 bases). Trimming cost V 7 bases and J 7 bases, with 10 bases left between them. Germline loops: CDR1 MNHEY, CDR2 SMNVEV (reference sequence). The CDR3 sequence is 11 residues long. The CDR3 sequence is CASTGGGGYTF. The CDR3 nucleotides are TGTGCCAGCACCGGGGGGGGTGGCTACACCTTC.

This chain uses TRBV30 with TRBJ2-4, with 13 bases identical to TRBD2. The CDR3 length is 14 residues. V dropped 5 bases and J dropped 12; count of bases not matched to a gene: 10. Germline loops: CDR1 GTSNPN, CDR2 SVGIG (reference sequence). CDR3 sequence: CAWRTSGSWDSQYF. CDR3 DNA sequence: TGTGCCTGGCGGACTAGCGGGAGTTGGGACAGTCAGTACTTC.

The J gene is TRBJ2-7, the V gene TRBV19, with TRBD1 matching over 10 bases. This CDR3 comprises 15 residues. CDR1 and CDR2 from the germline V gene are LNHDA and SQIVND (reference sequence). After removal of 6 bases from V and 3 bases from J, the junction contained 8 bases not matched to a gene. CDR3 amino acids: CASRNQGTGDYEQYF. Here the CDR3 DNA reads TGTGCCAGTAGGAACCAGGGGACAGGGGACTACGAGCAGTACTTC.

The J gene is TRBJ1-1, the V gene TRBV5-5; a weak D match, TRBD1 (5 bases). The germline V gene has CDR1 SGHKS and CDR2 YYEKEE (reference sequence). Between the trimmed V and J ends, which lost 0 bases and 1 base, there was a span of 10 bases. There are 15 residues in the CDR3. The DNA for the CDR3 is TGTGCCAGCAGCTTGGATCCGGGGGGGAACACTGAAGCTTTCTTT. Translation gives CASSLDPGGNTEAFF. Full variable domain (remainder filled in from reference TRBV5-5 and TRBJ1-1): DAGVTQSPTHLIKTRGQQVTLRCSPISGHKSVSWYQQVLGQGPQFIFQYYEKEERGRGNFPDRFSARQFPNYSSELNVNALLLGDSALYLCASSLDPGGNTEAFFGQGTRLTVV.

The V call is TRBV4-1, the J call TRBJ1-2; 9 bases match TRBD1. In germline, CDR1 is MGHRA, CDR2 YSYEKL. V gave up 2 bases and J gave up 0 bases; unmatched junction bases: 13. The CDR3 spans 19 residues. CDR3 sequence: CASSQRRLWDREANYGYTF. In nucleotides, the CDR3 is TGCGCCAGCAGCCAACGAAGACTGTGGGACAGGGAAGCTAACTATGGCTACACCTTC.

The genes are TRBV7-2 and TRBJ2-3; D is perhaps TRBD2 (5 bases). This CDR3 has 15 residues. Trimming pared 6 bases from V and 9 bases from J, leaving 22 bases between. Looked up from germline, CDR1 is SGHTA and CDR2 is FQGNSA. The CDR3, as DNA: TGTGCCAGCAGTCGTACCTCGGACTTTGCTCGGACGCAGTATTTT. This translates into CASSRTSDFARTQYF. The variable domain in full, completed from reference TRBV7-2 and TRBJ2-3, reads GAGVSQSPSNKVTEKGKDVELRCDPISGHTALYWYRQSLGQGLEFLIYFQGNSAPDKSGLPSDRFSAERTGGSVSTLTIQRTQQEDSAVYLCASSRTSDFARTQYFGPGTRLTVL.